A single sample is the source of the 26 T cell receptor beta chains below, sequenced in a study of T cell responses to AZD1222 COVID-19 vaccine (dated by TCRdb to the early 2020s). The time point label of this sample denotes: baseline before first vaccination. Libraries were made using the immunoSEQ multiplex PCR assay. TCRdb's version of the immuneACCESS table is confined to in-frame rearrangements and falls short of the full clone set. An unresolved V gene accounts for under half of the shortfall where checked; the remainder is of unknown origin. Counted in this sample were roughly 100,000 clones; around 87% of them appeared once. The top ten clonotypes cover under 3% of the sample. The specimen comprised peripheral blood, sampled on day 0 of AZD1222 vaccination. These receptors originate from an adult in good health.

The chain uses TRBV7-2 and TRBJ1-1; possibly TRBD1 for D (5 bases). Germline values: CDR1 SGHTA, CDR2 FQGNSA. Deletions cut 3 bases from V and 5 bases from J, with 19 bases between. This CDR3 has 16 amino acids. CDR3 bases: TGTGCCAGCAGCTTTAGGGGAAACCGGTTAGATACTGAAGCTTTCTTT. Translating it yields CASSFRGNRLDTEAFF.

The genes are TRBV21-1 and TRBJ2-1; TRBD2 was called by the table and not checked on the DNA. TRBV21-1 is a recognized pseudogene. This CDR3 spans 15 amino acids. DNA for the CDR3: TGTGCCAGCAGCAATTTACGGGTCCCGAACAATGAGCAGTTCTTC. This encodes CASSNLRVPNNEQFF.

The chain carries TRBV9 and TRBJ1-1; 7 bases fit TRBD1. V shed 4 bases and J 0 bases; nucleotides not matched to a gene: 12. Per the germline V gene, CDR1 is SGDLS and CDR2 is YYNGEE. CDR3 length: 17 residues. The CDR3, as DNA: TGTGCCAGCAGCACCCCCCGCGCAGGGGGATTGAACACTGAAGCTTTCTTT. Its translation is CASSTPRAGGLNTEAFF.

V and J are TRBV19 and TRBJ1-3; D call uncertain. CDR1 and CDR2 from the germline V gene are LNHDA and SQIVND (reference sequence). V was cut by 2 bases and J by 4 bases, with 21 bases left in between. The CDR3 sequence is 18 residues long. CDR3 amino acids: CASSIQYPPPLGGNTIYF. CDR3 bases: TGTGCCAGTAGTATACAATACCCTCCGCCGCTGGGAGGAAACACCATATATTTT.

This chain joins TRBV6-2 or TRBV6-3 and TRBJ2-7; D is ambiguous. This CDR3 region has 14 residues. Per germline, CDR1 MNHEY and CDR2 SVGEGT. Trimming removed 8 bases from V and 0 bases from J, with 14 bases in between. The CDR3 DNA is TGTGCCAGCTGCCGCACGACGGGCTCCTACGAGCAGTACTTC. Its translation: CASCRTTGSYEQYF.

The chain carries TRBV19 and TRBJ1-5; TRBD1 aligns across 7 bases. The CDR3 length is 16 residues. The V gene end was trimmed by 2 bases and the J gene end by 3 bases; junction bases not matched to a gene: 7. Germline loops: CDR1 LNHDA, CDR2 SQIVND (reference sequence). The CDR3 DNA sequence: TGTGCCAGTAGTATAACCGGGACAGCCCCCAATCAGCCCCAGCATTTT. Protein sequence: CASSITGTAPNQPQHF.

J is TRBJ2-3 and V is TRBV5-1, with 10 bases lining up with TRBD1. V gave up 3 bases and J gave up 8 bases; unmatched junction bases: 9. CDR1 is SGHRS and CDR2 is YFSETQ in the germline V gene. This CDR3 has 15 amino acids. The CDR3 coding sequence is TGCGCCAGCAGCTCACGGACAGGGGGAGAGGGTACGCAGTATTTT. It yields the protein CASSSRTGGEGTQYF.

In its sample, this clone was seen a few times. V is TRBV24-1 and J is TRBJ1-1; TRBD1 might be the D (5 bases). The length of the CDR3 is 12 residues. Germline lookup yields CDR1 KGHDR and CDR2 SFDVKD. Trimming cost V 3 bases and J 11 bases, with 12 bases left between them. The CDR3, as DNA: TGTGCCACCAGTGATGAGGTAGAGGGGGCTTTCTTT. Translated, it gives CATSDEVEGAFF.

J is TRBJ2-2 and V is TRBV7-2; D is perhaps TRBD2 (6 bases). The CDR3 sequence is 15 residues long. Trimming removed 0 bases at V and 1 base at J, with 6 bases between. Looked up from germline, CDR1 is SGHTA and CDR2 is FQGNSA. CDR3 nucleotides: TGTGCCAGCAGCTTAGCTAGCGGGAACACCGGGGAGCTGTTTTTT. Translation gives CASSLASGNTGELFF. The entire variable domain, with the rest obtained from reference TRBV7-2 and TRBJ2-2, is as follows: GAGVSQSPSNKVTEKGKDVELRCDPISGHTALYWYRQSLGQGLEFLIYFQGNSAPDKSGLPSDRFSAERTGGSVSTLTIQRTQQEDSAVYLCASSLASGNTGELFFGEGSRLTVL.

CDR3 nucleotides: TGTGCCACCGGCGTCAACAACTATGGCTACACCTTC. This translates into CATGVNNYGYTF. The J gene is TRBJ1-2, the V gene TRBV19; D remains unclear. Germline V gene sequence: CDR1 LNHDA, CDR2 SQIVND (reference sequence). V lost 10 bases to trimming and J lost 2 bases, with 11 bases between them. This CDR3 region has 12 residues.

Only one count was recorded for this clone. Other DNA sequences from this sample encode an identical CDR3 as well. The V and J genes are TRBV19 and TRBJ1-5; no firm D call. The CDR3 sequence is 13 residues long. Germline V gene sequence: CDR1 LNHDA, CDR2 SQIVND (reference sequence). Trimming took 3 bases from V and 2 from J, leaving 5 bases between them. The CDR3 here is CASSIRGNQPQHF. CDR3 bases: TGTGCCAGTAGTATCCGGGGCAATCAGCCCCAGCATTTT.

The chain links TRBV5-1 to TRBJ1-4, with 11 bases that match TRBD1. Germline V lookup: CDR1 SGHRS, CDR2 YFSETQ. The V gene end was trimmed by 7 bases and the J gene end by 7 bases; junction bases not matched to a gene: 6. The length of the CDR3 is 14 residues. The CDR3 nucleotides read TGCGCCAGCCACCTCGGGACAGGGGGTGAAAAACTGTTTTTT. Amino acid sequence: CASHLGTGGEKLFF.

This clone was seen only a few times. This chain connects TRBV5-8 to TRBJ1-5; possibly TRBD1 for D (5 bases). Trimming removed 2 bases at V and 2 bases at J, with 20 bases between. Germline-derived CDR1 and CDR2 are SGHTS and YDEGEE. The CDR3 is 18 amino acids. The CDR3, as DNA: TGTGCCAGCAGCTTTGGTCCCGCCGGGGGGGTTGGCAATCAGCCCCAGCATTTT. This codes for CASSFGPAGGVGNQPQHF.

This clone has only one observation. The chain combines TRBV7-8 with TRBJ1-2, with a possible D match to TRBD1 (5 bases). The V end was cut by 0 bases, the J end by 1 base, with 12 bases between. CDR1 and CDR2 (germline): SGHVS, FQNEAQ. The CDR3 totals 16 residues. As DNA, the CDR3 is TGTGCCAGCAGCTTAGCCTCAGGGAATTATAACTATGGCTACACCTTC. It yields the protein CASSLASGNYNYGYTF.

V is TRBV6-6 and J is TRBJ2-3; D is possibly TRBD1 (5 bases). Germline V gene data show CDR1 as MNHNY and CDR2 as SVGAGI (reference sequence). This CDR3 region has 15 residues. V lost 1 base and J lost 2, with 10 bases in between. This CDR3 is CASSYWTPSTDTQYF. Here the CDR3 DNA reads TGTGCCAGCAGTTACTGGACACCCTCCACAGATACGCAGTATTTT.

V is TRBV5-1 and J is TRBJ2-2, with 7 positions matching TRBD1. This CDR3 region has 15 residues. Germline lookup yields CDR1 SGHRS and CDR2 YFSETQ. Unmatched junction bases numbered 8, after V lost 3 bases and J lost 6 bases. In DNA, the CDR3 is TGCGCCAGCAGCTCGAGTGACAGGGCATCCGGGGAGCTGTTTTTT. Amino acid sequence: CASSSSDRASGELFF.

Details on this clone: At one end the junction does not follow the germline gene, possibly because of a read error. The V gene is TRBV5-4, the J gene TRBJ1-4; tentatively, D is TRBD1 (5 bases). Germline loops: CDR1 SGHNT, CDR2 YYREEE (reference sequence). The CDR3 consists of 12 residues. The CDR3 DNA reads TGTGCCAGCAGCATAACAGGAGCCCCTGCGGTTTTT. Its protein is CASSITGAPAVF.

The chain carries TRBV25-1 and TRBJ2-5; D gene ambiguous. V lost 8 bases to trimming and J lost 4 bases, with 11 bases between them. Germline values: CDR1 MGHDK, CDR2 SYGVNS. CDR3 length: 12 amino acids. CDR3 in amino acids: CASREDLETQYF. In DNA, the CDR3 is TGTGCCAGCCGAGAGGATCTAGAGACCCAGTACTTC. The full variable domain, completed using reference TRBV25-1 and TRBJ2-5, is EADIYQTPRYLVIGTGKKITLECSQTMGHDKMYWYQQDPGMELHLIHYSYGVNSTEKGDLSSESTVSRIRTEHFPLTLESARPSHTSQYLCASREDLETQYFGPGTRLLVL.

The sample holds one count of this clone. The rearrangement links TRBV27 to TRBJ2-3; possibly TRBD2 for D (5 bases). Trimming removed 4 bases from V and 2 bases from J, with 13 bases in between. CDR1 and CDR2 (germline): MNHEY, SMNVEV (reference sequence). This CDR3 is 15 amino acids long. CDR3 in amino acids: CASSSRTFNTDTQYF. For the CDR3, the DNA is TGTGCCAGCAGTTCACGGACTTTCAACACAGATACGCAGTATTTT.

The rearrangement links TRBV24-1 to TRBJ2-2, with TRBD1 matching over 7 bases. Germline CDR1 KGHDR, CDR2 SFDVKD. The ends lost 4 bases at V and 8 bases at J; junction bases unmatched: 6. The CDR3 runs 14 residues. CDR3 region: CATSDTDRPGELFF. The CDR3 nucleotides are TGTGCCACCAGTGACACGGACAGGCCGGGGGAGCTGTTTTTT.

The V call is TRBV5-6, the J call TRBJ2-5; D is unclear. CDR3 size: 15 residues. The ends were cut back, 1 base at V and 2 bases at J, with 12 bases in the middle. Germline V gene sequence: CDR1 SGHDT, CDR2 YYEEEE. The CDR3 DNA follows: TGTGCCAGCAGCTTGTTCCCGTCTTCACAAGAGACCCAGTACTTC. The encoded protein is CASSLFPSSQETQYF.

The rearrangement joins TRBV7-9 to TRBJ1-3; unclear D gene. Per the germline V gene, CDR1 is SEHNR and CDR2 is FQNEAQ (reference sequence). Between the trimmed V and J ends, which lost 1 base and 6 bases, there was a span of 16 bases. The CDR3 is made up of 16 amino acids. CDR3 nucleotide sequence: TGTGCCAGCAGCTTAGTAGGAGGGCTTGGTGCAAACACCATATATTTT. Protein: CASSLVGGLGANTIYF.

The V gene is TRBV28, the J gene TRBJ1-4, with 7 bases lining up with TRBD1. CDR1 is MDHEN, CDR2 SYDVKM, per germline. Germline trimming cut 2 bases from V and 6 bases from J; bases unmatched to any gene: 9. This CDR3 is 16 amino acids long. CDR3 protein: CASSLDRAVGDEKLFF. The CDR3, as DNA: TGTGCCAGCAGTTTAGACAGGGCGGTGGGAGATGAAAAACTGTTTTTT.

The chain has TRBV15 and TRBJ2-3; the match to TRBD2 covers 8 bases. Germline V gives CDR1 LNHNV, CDR2 YYDKDF (reference sequence). The CDR3 runs to 18 residues. V was clipped by 2 bases and J by 3 bases; unmatched bases: 13. In DNA, the CDR3 is TGTGCCACCAGCAGAAGGGGGTGGGGTCTAGCGGGTACAGATACGCAGTATTTT. This encodes CATSRRGWGLAGTDTQYF.

The CDR3 DNA is TGTGCCAGCAGCTTAGTTCCGGATCAGCCCCAGCATTTT. Translation: CASSLVPDQPQHF. The V and J genes are TRBV11-2 and TRBJ1-5; D not certain. The length of the CDR3 is 13 residues. Trimming pared 1 base from V and 5 bases from J, leaving 6 bases between. Germline assignment: CDR1 SGHAT and CDR2 FQNNGV.

CDR3 amino acids: CASSLGVTEAFF. The DNA for the CDR3 is TGTGCCAGCAGTTTAGGGGTCACTGAAGCTTTCTTT. The genes are TRBV12-3 or TRBV12-4 and TRBJ1-1; no clear D. Trimming stripped 1 base from V and 4 bases from J, with 4 bases between. This CDR3 is 12 amino acids long.